This T cell receptor (beta chain) was retrieved from a study of cytomegalovirus exposure and HLA in healthy donors. PCR primers comprised 60 Vbeta and 13 Jbeta primers. Generated by immunoSEQ multiplex PCR, the TCRdb table keeps only in-frame clones and is missing some. The sample includes about 170,000 clones, over 75% of them seen just once. The J segment lost 1 base and the V segment lost 1 base, leaving 6 bases of the junction unmatched. The CDR3 is 17 residues long. The germline CDR1 and CDR2 sequences are SGHAT and FQNNGV. The clonotype was recovered from a female donor in good health and CMV-seronegative. The sequenced sample consisted of PBMCs. The V call is TRBV11-2, the J call TRBJ2-5; 10 nucleotides line up with TRBD2. The CDR3 is CASSLVVLAGSQETQYF. The CDR3 DNA is TGTGCCAGCAGCTTAGTCGTACTAGCGGGGTCCCAAGAGACCCAGTACTTC.